Below, one T cell receptor (beta chain) is given with its context. Its target is not known. The data derive from a study of cytomegalovirus exposure and HLA in healthy donors. CDR3 length: 14 amino acids. V was shortened by 0 bases and J by 6 bases, with 12 bases between the two germline ends. Germline V gives CDR1 LNHNV, CDR2 YYDKDF (reference sequence). Both 60 Vbeta primers and 13 Jbeta primers went into the PCR. The method was immunoSEQ multiplex PCR; TCRdb's version includes in-frame clones alone and lacks a portion of them. Of 120,000 to 150,000 clones in the sample, about 78% were seen once. Study-wide findings and caveats: Within the data, a cluster of highly shared sequence variants was likely a sequencing artifact. Cytomegalovirus association was listed for about 150 TCR beta chains.

The receptor's source is a male donor in good health and CMV-seronegative. What was sequenced was PBMCs. This chain connects TRBV15 to TRBJ2-7; D is unclear. CDR3 DNA: TGTGCCACCAGCAGAGATCCTTTGGGCCTCGAGCAGTACTTC. This encodes CATSRDPLGLEQYF. The variable domain in full, completed from reference TRBV15 and TRBJ2-7, reads DAMVIQNPRYQVTQFGKPVTLSCSQTLNHNVMYWYQQKSSQAPKLLFHYYDKDFNNEADTPDNFQSRRPNTSFCFLDIRSPGLGDTAMYLCATSRDPLGLEQYFGPGTRLTVT.